Shown below are 11 T cell receptor beta chains from a single sample sequenced in a study of blood T cells in healthy people across ages. Together with a sample-barcoded 5' primer, a J-beta primer mix was included in a second PCR lasting about 6 to 12 cycles. TCRdb re-called the 5' RACE reads through MiXCR, storing one row per CDR3 protein. The sample contains approximately 400,000 distinct CDR3 sequences, more than 45% of which appear only once. Material: blood. The receptors shown here come from a man aged 55-75 years in good health.

The rearrangement joins TRBV20-1 to TRBJ2-1; TRBD2 might be the D (8 bases). CDR1 is DFQATT and CDR2 is SNEGSKA in the germline V gene (reference sequence). This CDR3 region has 16 residues. With 4 bases removed from V and 4 bases from J, the gap between germline ends came to 20 bases. Written as DNA, the CDR3 is TGCAGTGCTATCTTGACAGGGACTAGAACTTACAATGAGCAGTTCTTC. It codes for CSAILTGTRTYNEQFF.

This clonotype was recorded once. The rearrangement links TRBV20-1 to TRBJ2-1; 9 positions match TRBD2. V gave up 1 base and J gave up 10 bases; unmatched junction bases: 11. Germline V CDR1 and CDR2: DFQATT, SNEGSKA (reference sequence). CDR3 length: 15 amino acids. Here the CDR3 reads CSARVGASGIQEQFF. The CDR3 DNA reads TGCAGTGCTAGAGTGGGGGCTAGCGGGATACAGGAGCAGTTCTTC.

The CDR3 nucleotides are TGCGCCAGCAGCTTCGCGGGGGCCGGGACAGATACGCAGTATTTT. Its translation: CASSFAGAGTDTQYF. The J gene is TRBJ2-3, the V gene TRBV5-1, with a possible D match to TRBD2 (7 bases). The CDR3 spans 15 residues. CDR1 and CDR2 from the germline V gene are SGHRS and YFSETQ. The germline V and J ends were trimmed by 2 bases and 3 bases, with 13 bases remaining between them.

The chain links TRBV6-1 to TRBJ2-7; maybe TRBD1 (6 bases). The V end lost 5 bases, the J end lost 7 bases, and 12 bases lay between the germline ends. Germline V gene sequence: CDR1 MNHNS, CDR2 SASEGT. CDR3 length: 12 residues. The CDR3 bases are TGTGCCAGCAGTAACCACGACAGGGAGCAGTACTTC. Translating it yields CASSNHDREQYF.

CDR3 in DNA: TGCAGCGTTCAGGAGGGGAGGTCTCCAGAGACCCAGTACTTC. Amino acids: CSVQEGRSPETQYF. V is TRBV29-1 and J is TRBJ2-4; TRBD2 is a possible D gene (6 bases). The closer fit of TRBJ2-5 to the DNA end suggests the J call may be wrong. This CDR3 comprises 14 residues. Germline values: CDR1 SQVTM, CDR2 ANQGSEA.

The chain has TRBV12-3 or TRBV12-4 and TRBJ2-1, with TRBD2 matching over 13 bases. This CDR3 is built from 15 residues. V lost 6 bases, J lost 5 bases, and 4 bases stayed unmatched. CDR3 loop: CASSPTSGRNNEQFF. For the CDR3, the DNA is TGTGCCAGCAGCCCGACTAGCGGGAGGAACAATGAGCAGTTCTTC.

This sequence joins TRBV5-1 and TRBJ2-7, with 7 bases lining up with TRBD1. The ends lost 5 bases at V and 2 bases at J; junction bases unmatched: 4. The V gene's germline CDR1 is SGHRS and CDR2 YFSETQ. The CDR3 consists of 13 residues. The CDR3 reads CASRWGQTYEQYF. The CDR3 coding sequence is TGCGCCAGCAGGTGGGGACAGACCTACGAGCAGTACTTC.

The rearrangement links TRBV20-1 to TRBJ2-7; D is perhaps TRBD2 (6 bases). V was shortened by 4 bases and J by 0 bases, with 16 bases between the two germline ends. The CDR3 covers 15 residues. From germline, CDR1 is DFQATT and CDR2 SNEGSKA (reference sequence). In DNA form, the CDR3 reads TGCAGTGCTAATAGGGGACTGGGGTTCTCCTACGAGCAGTACTTC. Translation gives CSANRGLGFSYEQYF.

The chain is built from TRBV24-1 and TRBJ2-1, with 8 bases matching TRBD2. V dropped 5 bases and J dropped 4; count of bases not matched to a gene: 6. The CDR3 extends over 15 amino acids. Per the germline V gene, CDR1 is KGHDR and CDR2 is SFDVKD. The CDR3 is CATSGPSGPYNEQFF. The CDR3 DNA is TGTGCCACCAGTGGGCCTAGCGGGCCTTACAATGAGCAGTTCTTC.

In this sample, this clonotype turned up once. The J gene is TRBJ2-1, the V gene TRBV7-2; 9 positions agree with TRBD1. The germline V gene encodes CDR1 SGHTA and CDR2 FQGNSA. Trimming removed 1 base from V and 13 bases from J; junction bases left unmatched: 11. CDR3 length: 15 residues. The CDR3 region has the DNA TGTGCCAGCAGCTTAGGGACAGGGGTCCAAGAGACCCAGTTCTTC. It specifies CASSLGTGVQETQFF.

The chain carries TRBV29-1 and TRBJ1-2, with 10 positions matching TRBD1. The CDR3 length is 13 residues. Germline CDR1 reads SQVTM; CDR2 reads ANQGSEA. J was trimmed by 8 bases and V by 8 bases; bases with no gene match: 11. CDR3: CSSTGTGERGYTF. CDR3 sequence (DNA): TGCAGCTCTACCGGGACAGGGGAACGAGGCTACACCTTC.